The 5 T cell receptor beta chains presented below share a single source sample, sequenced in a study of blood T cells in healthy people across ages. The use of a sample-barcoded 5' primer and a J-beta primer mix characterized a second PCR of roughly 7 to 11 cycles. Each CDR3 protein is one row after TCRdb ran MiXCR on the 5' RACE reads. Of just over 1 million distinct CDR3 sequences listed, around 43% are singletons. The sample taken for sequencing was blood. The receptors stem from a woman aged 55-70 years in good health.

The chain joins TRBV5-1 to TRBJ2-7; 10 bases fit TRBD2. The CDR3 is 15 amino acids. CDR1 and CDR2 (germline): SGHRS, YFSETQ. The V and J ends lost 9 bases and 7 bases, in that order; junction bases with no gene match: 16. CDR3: CATTMSSGSLAEQYF. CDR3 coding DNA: TGCGCCACCACGATGTCTAGCGGGAGTTTAGCTGAGCAGTACTTC.

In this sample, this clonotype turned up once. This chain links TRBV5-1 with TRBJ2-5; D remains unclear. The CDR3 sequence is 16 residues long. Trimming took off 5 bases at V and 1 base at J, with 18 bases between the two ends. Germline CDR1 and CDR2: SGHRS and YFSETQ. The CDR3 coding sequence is TGCGCCAGCAGGAAAGATAACGATGGCTCCCAAGAGACCCAGTACTTC. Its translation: CASRKDNDGSQETQYF.

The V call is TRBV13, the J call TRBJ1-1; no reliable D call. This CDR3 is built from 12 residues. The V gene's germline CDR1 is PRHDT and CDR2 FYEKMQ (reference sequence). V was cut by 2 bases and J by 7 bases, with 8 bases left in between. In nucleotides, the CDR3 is TGTGCCAGCAGCTTATTGTTCAATGAAGCTTTCTTT. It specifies CASSLLFNEAFF.

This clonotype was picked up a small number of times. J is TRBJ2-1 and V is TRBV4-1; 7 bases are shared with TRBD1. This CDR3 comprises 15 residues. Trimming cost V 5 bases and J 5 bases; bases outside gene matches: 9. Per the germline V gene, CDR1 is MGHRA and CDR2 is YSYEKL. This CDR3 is CASSGPGTENNEQFF. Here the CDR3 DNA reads TGCGCCAGCAGCGGACCCGGGACAGAGAACAATGAGCAGTTCTTC.

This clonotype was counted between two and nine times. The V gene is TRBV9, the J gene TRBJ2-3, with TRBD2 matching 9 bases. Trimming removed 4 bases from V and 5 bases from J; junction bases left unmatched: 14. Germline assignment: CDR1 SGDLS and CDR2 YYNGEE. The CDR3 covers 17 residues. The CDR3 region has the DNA TGTGCCAGCAGCCCCTCCCAGGTGGGACTAGCAAAAGATACGCAGTATTTT. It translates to CASSPSQVGLAKDTQYF.